Presented here are 6 T cell receptor beta chains from one specimen sequenced in a study of T cell repertoires in cytomegalovirus infection (dated by TCRdb to about 2019). No antigens are known for them. Sequencing took place on an Illumina HiSeq 1500. TCRdb passed the public sequencing reads through fastp at Q25 and MiXCR, retaining productive beta sequences. Entries that share a CDR3 protein sequence are merged under the most common genes and DNA. This sample is represented by about 71,000 distinct CDR3 sequences; approximately 22% of them were singletons. Around 70% of the sample lies in the top ten. This specimen's treatment or condition label, interpreted: in vitro stimulation with specific CMV peptide epitopes to enrich CMV-specific T cells. This specimen consisted of CD8+ T cells from cultured PBMCs, obtained from culture after CMV antigen stimulation. Receptors originate from a human donor in good health (CMV status not recorded). Some clones in this sample may be carry-over from other donors' samples.

This clonotype was picked up a small number of times. This chain uses TRBV12-3 or TRBV12-4 with TRBJ1-2; 8 bases line up with TRBD1. V gave up 5 bases and J gave up 4 bases; unmatched junction bases: 12. The length of the CDR3 is 16 residues. CDR3 protein: CASSAFPGQVGYGYTF. The CDR3 nucleotides are TGTGCCAGCAGTGCATTCCCGGGACAGGTGGGCTATGGCTACACCTTC.

This clonotype occurred a few times. A read error may account for a junction end that differs from germline. The rearrangement joins TRBV7-8 to TRBJ2-3, with D possibly TRBD2 on 7 matching bases. The CDR3 is 15 amino acids. From germline, CDR1 is SGHVS and CDR2 FQNEAQ. The CDR3 region is CASGLGGGPTDTQYF. For the CDR3, the DNA is TGTGCCAGCGGCTTAGGGGGGGGCCCCACAGATACGCAGTATTTT.

This chain joins TRBV7-9 and TRBJ2-3, with a weak D call TRBD2 (5 bases). V dropped 5 bases and J dropped 0 bases, with 12 bases sitting between them. Germline values: CDR1 SEHNR, CDR2 FQNEAQ (reference sequence). This CDR3 is 15 amino acids long. The CDR3 sequence: CASSPPGSSTDTQYF. As DNA, the CDR3 is TGTGCCAGCAGCCCCCCGGGATCTAGCACAGATACGCAGTATTTT.

This clonotype was observed at least ten times. The chain links TRBV5-1 to TRBJ1-2; D not resolved. Between the trimmed V and J ends, which lost 1 base and 7 bases, there was a span of 14 bases. The CDR3 is made up of 14 amino acids. Germline CDR1 SGHRS, CDR2 YFSETQ. The CDR3 reads CASSLRETRFGYTF. Written as DNA, the CDR3 is TGCGCCAGCAGCTTGCGTGAGACTCGGTTTGGCTACACCTTC.

V usage is TRBV6-6 and J usage is TRBJ2-3; no reliable D call. This CDR3 spans 17 amino acids. Trimming cost V 2 bases and J 4 bases, with 19 bases left between them. Germline CDR1 MNHNY, CDR2 SVGAGI (reference sequence). CDR3: CASSYANVLGSADTQYF. In nucleotides, the CDR3 is TGTGCCAGCAGTTACGCCAACGTTCTAGGGTCCGCAGATACGCAGTATTTT.

There are many counts of this clonotype. The V and J genes are TRBV7-2 and TRBJ2-5; D ambiguous. CDR3 size: 11 residues. The V end was cut by 0 bases, the J end by 5 bases, with 1 base between. Germline lookup yields CDR1 SGHTA and CDR2 FQGNSA. CDR3 region: CASSLAETQYF. CDR3 bases: TGTGCCAGCAGCTTAGCGGAGACCCAGTACTTC.